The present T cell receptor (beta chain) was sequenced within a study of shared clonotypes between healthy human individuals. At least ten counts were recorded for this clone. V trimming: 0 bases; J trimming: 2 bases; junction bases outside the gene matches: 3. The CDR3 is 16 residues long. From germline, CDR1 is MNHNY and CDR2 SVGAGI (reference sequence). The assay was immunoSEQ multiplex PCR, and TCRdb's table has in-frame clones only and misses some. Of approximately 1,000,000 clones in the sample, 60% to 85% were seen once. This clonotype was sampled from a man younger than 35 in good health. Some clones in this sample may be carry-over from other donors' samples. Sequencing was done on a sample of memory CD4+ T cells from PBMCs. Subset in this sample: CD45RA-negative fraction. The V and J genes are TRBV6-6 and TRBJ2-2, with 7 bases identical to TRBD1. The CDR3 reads CASSYSGQKNTGELFF. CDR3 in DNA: TGTGCCAGCAGTTACTCGGGACAGAAAAACACCGGGGAGCTGTTTTTT.